This T cell receptor beta chain was obtained from a study of T cell responses to AZD1222 COVID-19 vaccine. Profiling relied on immunoSEQ multiplex PCR, and the TCRdb table lists in-frame clones only, not all of them. The sample records more than 110,000 clones, around 93% being singletons. Per the germline V gene, CDR1 is SGHAT and CDR2 is FQDESV (reference sequence). The CDR3 is 11 amino acids. V lost 1 base to trimming and J lost 5 bases, with 2 bases between them. The clonotype was recovered from an adult who received the AZD1222 COVID-19 vaccine. The starting material was peripheral blood, obtained 28 days after the second AZD1222 dose. The rearrangement joins TRBV11-1 to TRBJ2-5; no clear D gene. CDR3 sequence reads: CASSLGETQYF. CDR3 coding DNA: TGTGCCAGCAGCTTAGGCGAGACCCAGTACTTC.